The clone carrying this T cell receptor (beta chain) was detected ten times or more. The antigen remains unidentified. This entry is derived from a study of regulatory T cells in long-lasting Graves disease. Study findings and constraints: A reduction in accuracy may have resulted from the small sample size.

Time point: newly diagnosed GD, antithyroid drugs for less than 3 months. Generation of the TCR library employed RNA extracted from PBMCs. Through Arm-PCR of CDR3 regions and iRepertoire HTBI primers, TCR beta libraries were built. Via MiXCR, TCRdb re-called the multiplex PCR reads, giving one row per CDR3 protein. The sample comprises a few hundred thousand distinct CDR3 sequences, 10% to 15% of which are singletons, and about 19% rests with the top ten. V gave up 6 bases and J gave up 0 bases, with 15 bases separating them. This CDR3 contains 14 residues. Germline values: CDR1 SQVTM, CDR2 ANQGSEA. These sequences were also reported in another study, on T cells in Graves' hyperthyroidism and ophthalmopathy. That source adds: Graves' hyperthyroidism qualified as stable when ophthalmopathy did not progress within 18 months. Also found in blood were most expanded thyroid clonotypes above 0.001.

The chain recombines TRBV29-1 with TRBJ2-7; possible D gene TRBD2, 6 bases. The source is a woman under 30 with Graves disease. Sequences were derived from peripheral blood mononuclear cells (PBMCs), sampled at new diagnosis, from a patient treated with antithyroid drugs. CDR3 sequence: CSVGTQLGSYEQYF. The CDR3 DNA is TGCAGCGTCGGGACTCAACTTGGCTCCTACGAGCAGTACTTC.